This T cell receptor (beta chain) was identified in a study of cytomegalovirus exposure and HLA in healthy donors. General study points: Cytomegalovirus status was reportedly diagnosed by the classifier with high specificity and sensitivity. The authors confirmed in vitro that a few CMV-associated chains were specific for CMV antigens.

This CDR3 is built from 14 residues. CDR1 MGHRA and CDR2 YSYEKL come from the germline V gene. V lost 2 bases and J lost 9; bases outside the gene matches: 7. Of note for this clone: Its antigen is unidentified.

Sequenced by immunoSEQ multiplex PCR; TCRdb stores in-frame clones only, minus some. The sample records some 140,000 clones, about 86% being singletons. The V gene is TRBV4-1, the J gene TRBJ2-1, with TRBD1 matching over 7 bases. Material for sequencing was PBMCs. This clonotype was sampled from a man younger than 35 in good health and CMV-seropositive. CDR3 sequence (DNA): TGCGCCAGCAGCCAACCCGACAGGGTGGCTGAGCAGTTCTTC. This encodes CASSQPDRVAEQFF.